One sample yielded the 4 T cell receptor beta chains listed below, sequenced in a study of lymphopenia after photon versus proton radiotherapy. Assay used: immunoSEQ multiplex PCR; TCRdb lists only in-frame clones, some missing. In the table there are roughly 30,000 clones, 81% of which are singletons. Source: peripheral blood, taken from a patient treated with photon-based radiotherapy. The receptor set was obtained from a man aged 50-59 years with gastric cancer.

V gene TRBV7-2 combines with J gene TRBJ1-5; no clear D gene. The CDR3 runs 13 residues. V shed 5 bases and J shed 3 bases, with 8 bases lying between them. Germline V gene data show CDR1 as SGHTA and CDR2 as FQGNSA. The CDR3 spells CASSLTDNQPQHF. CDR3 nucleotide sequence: TGTGCCAGCAGCCTAACCGACAATCAGCCCCAGCATTTT.

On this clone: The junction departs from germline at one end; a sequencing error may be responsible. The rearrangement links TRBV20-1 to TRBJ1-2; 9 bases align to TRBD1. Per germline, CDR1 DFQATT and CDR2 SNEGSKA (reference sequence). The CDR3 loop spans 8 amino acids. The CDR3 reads CSAETGGF. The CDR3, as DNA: TGCAGTGCTGAGACAGGGGGCTTC.

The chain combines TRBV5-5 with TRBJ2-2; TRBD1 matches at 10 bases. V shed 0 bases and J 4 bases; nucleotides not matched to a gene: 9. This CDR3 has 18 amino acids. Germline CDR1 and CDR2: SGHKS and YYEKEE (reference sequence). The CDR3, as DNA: TGTGCCAGCAGCTTGGTTAGAAGGGACAGGGGTGCCACCGGGGAGCTGTTTTTT. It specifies CASSLVRRDRGATGELFF.

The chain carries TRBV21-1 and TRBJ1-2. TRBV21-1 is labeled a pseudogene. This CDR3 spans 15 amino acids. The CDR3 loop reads CASSKGIQRKYGYTF. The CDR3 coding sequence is TGTGCCAGCAGCAAAGGAATTCAGCGGAAATATGGCTACACCTTC.